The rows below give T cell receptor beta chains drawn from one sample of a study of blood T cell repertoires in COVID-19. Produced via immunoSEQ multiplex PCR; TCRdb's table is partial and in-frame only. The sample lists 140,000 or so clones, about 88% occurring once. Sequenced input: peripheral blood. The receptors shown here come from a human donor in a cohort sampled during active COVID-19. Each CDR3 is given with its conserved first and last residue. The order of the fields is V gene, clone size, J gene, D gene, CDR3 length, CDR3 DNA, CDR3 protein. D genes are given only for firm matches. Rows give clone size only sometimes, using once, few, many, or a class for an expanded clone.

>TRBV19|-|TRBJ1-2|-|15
TGTGCCAGTAGTCCGCAGCAGGGTGCCAACTATGGCTACACCTTC
CASSPQQGANYGYTF
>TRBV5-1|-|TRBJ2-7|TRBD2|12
TGCGCCAGCAGCGTCCGGGGGGACGAGCAGTACTTC
CASSVRGDEQYF
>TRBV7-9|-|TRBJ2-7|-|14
TGTGCCAGCAGCTTAAAAACAGGACCCTACGAGCAGTACTTC
CASSLKTGPYEQYF
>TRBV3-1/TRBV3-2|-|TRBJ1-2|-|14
TGTGCCAGCAGCCGAGATGGACTGAGCTATGGCTACACCTTC
CASSRDGLSYGYTF
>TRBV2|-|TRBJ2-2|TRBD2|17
TGTGCCAGCAGTTCACCGGGACTCGGGGGGGCGACCGGGGAGCTGTTTTTT
CASSSPGLGGATGELFF
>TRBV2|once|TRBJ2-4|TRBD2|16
TGTGCCAGCAGTGAAGCGCTAGCGGGGGGGAAAAACATTCAGTACTTC
CASSEALAGGKNIQYF
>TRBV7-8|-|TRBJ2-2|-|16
TGTGCCAGCAGACAGGGACCCCCCGAGAACACCGGGGAGCTGTTTTTT
CASRQGPPENTGELFF
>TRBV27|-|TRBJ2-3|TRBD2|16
TGTGCCAGCAGTTCAAGACTAGCGGGAAGCACAGATACGCAGTATTTT
CASSSRLAGSTDTQYF
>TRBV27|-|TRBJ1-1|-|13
TGTGCCAGCAGTACACAGGGGAACACTGAAGCTTTCTTT
CASSTQGNTEAFF
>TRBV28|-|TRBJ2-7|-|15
TGTGCCAGCAGGGTGGGGCCAGGGGCCTCCTACGAGCAGTACTTC
CASRVGPGASYEQYF
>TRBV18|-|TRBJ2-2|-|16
TGTGCCAGCTCACCACCGTCGGGTATTTTCTCCGGGGAGCTGTTTTTT
CASSPPSGIFSGELFF
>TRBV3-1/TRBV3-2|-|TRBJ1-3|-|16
TGTGCCAGCAGCCCTCGGTGGGGAGGCTCTGGAAACACCATATATTTT
CASSPRWGGSGNTIYF
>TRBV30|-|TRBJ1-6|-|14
TGTGCCTGGAGTGAAGTCGCGGGTTATTCACCCCTCCACTTT
CAWSEVAGYSPLHF
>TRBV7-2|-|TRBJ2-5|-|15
TGTGCCAGCAGCTTTATAGGGGGGGCACAAGAGACCCAGTACTTC
CASSFIGGAQETQYF
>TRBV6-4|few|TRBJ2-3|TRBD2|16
TGTGCCAGCAGTGACAAGGCTAGCGGGGGCACAGATACGCAGTATTTT
CASSDKASGGTDTQYF
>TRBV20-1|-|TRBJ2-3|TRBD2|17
TGCAGTGCTAGTGGACTAGCGGGAGCCGTAAGCACAGATACGCAGTATTTT
CSASGLAGAVSTDTQYF
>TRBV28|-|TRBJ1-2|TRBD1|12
TGTGCCAGCATACGACAGGGAAATGGCTACACCTTC
CASIRQGNGYTF
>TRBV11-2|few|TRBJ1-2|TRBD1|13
TGTGCCAGCAGGCCGGACAGGGGTTATGGCTACACCTTC
CASRPDRGYGYTF
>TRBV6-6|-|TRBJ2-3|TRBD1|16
TGTGCCAGCAGTTACTCGACGGACAGGGAAACAGATACGCAGTATTTT
CASSYSTDRETDTQYF
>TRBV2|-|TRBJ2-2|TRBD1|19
TGTGCCAGCAGCGCACCCGGGACAGGGGGGGCTGTGAACACCGGGGAGCTGTTTTTT
CASSAPGTGGAVNTGELFF
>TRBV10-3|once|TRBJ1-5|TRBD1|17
TGTGCCATCAGTGAAAGGGACAGGGTTGCAAGCAATCAGCCCCAGCATTTT
CAISERDRVASNQPQHF
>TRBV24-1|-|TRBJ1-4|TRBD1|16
TGTGCCACCAGCCATGGCTTCCGGGACAGTAATGAAAAACTGTTTTTT
CATSHGFRDSNEKLFF
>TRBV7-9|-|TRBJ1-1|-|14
TGTGCCAGCAGCCCCGGACAGATAAACACTGAAGCTTTCTTT
CASSPGQINTEAFF
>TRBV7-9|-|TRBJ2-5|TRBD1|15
TGTGCCAGCAGCTTTGGACAGGGGCGCCGAGAGACCCAGTACTTC
CASSFGQGRRETQYF
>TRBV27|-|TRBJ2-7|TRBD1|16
TGTGCCAGCAGTTTATCCCTGGGGACAGGACACTACGAGCAGTACTTC
CASSLSLGTGHYEQYF
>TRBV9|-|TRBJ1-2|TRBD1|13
TGTGCCAGCAGCGGACAGGGAACTTATGGCTACACCTTC
CASSGQGTYGYTF
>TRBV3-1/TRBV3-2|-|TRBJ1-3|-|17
TGTGCCAGCAGCCAAGCCGGGAGGGTGAGGGGTAGAAACACCATATATTTT
CASSQAGRVRGRNTIYF
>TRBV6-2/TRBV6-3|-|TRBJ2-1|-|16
TGTGCCAGCAGTTGGCCCGGGCAGGGGAGAGGCAATGAGCAGTTCTTC
CASSWPGQGRGNEQFF
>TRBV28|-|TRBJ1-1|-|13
TGTGCCAGCAGTTTACGAGGGAGCTCTGAAGCTTTCTTT
CASSLRGSSEAFF
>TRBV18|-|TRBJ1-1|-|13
TGTGCCAGCTCGTCGACAGCGAACACTGAAGCTTTCTTT
CASSSTANTEAFF
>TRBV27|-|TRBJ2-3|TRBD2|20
TGTGCCAGCAGTTCCCCTACATCCTGGACTAGCGGGAGTGGTGGAGATACGCAGTATTTT
CASSSPTSWTSGSGGDTQYF
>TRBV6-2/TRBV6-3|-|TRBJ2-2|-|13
TGTGCCAGCAGTTACATACAGGCCGGGGAGCTGTTTTTT
CASSYIQAGELFF
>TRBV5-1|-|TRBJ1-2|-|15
TGCGCCAGCAGCTTGGCCGAACAGGGAAGGGGTGGCTACACCTTC
CASSLAEQGRGGYTF
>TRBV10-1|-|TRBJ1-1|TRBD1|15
TGCGCCAGCAGTGAGTCAAGGACAGGCCCCACTGAAGCTTTCTTT
CASSESRTGPTEAFF
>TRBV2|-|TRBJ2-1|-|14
TGTGCCAGCACCGTGGACAGCTCCTACAATGAGCAGTTCTTC
CASTVDSSYNEQFF
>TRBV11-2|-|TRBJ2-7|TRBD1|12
TGTGCCAGCAGCCCGACAGGGGGCCAACAGTACTTC
CASSPTGGQQYF
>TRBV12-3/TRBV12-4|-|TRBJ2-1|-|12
TGTGCCAGCAGTTTTAGGGGCGATGAGCAGTTCTTC
CASSFRGDEQFF
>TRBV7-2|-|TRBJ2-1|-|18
TGTGCCGGCAGCTTAACGGCACTAGGGGGAGACACCTACAATGAGCAGTTCTTC
CAGSLTALGGDTYNEQFF
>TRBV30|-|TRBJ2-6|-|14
TGTGCCTGGACCACCAACTTTGGGGCCAACGTCCTGACTTTC
CAWTTNFGANVLTF
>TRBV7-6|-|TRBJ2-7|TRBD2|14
TGTGCCAGCAGCCTAGGTGGGGGGGTCGGCGAGCAGTACTTC
CASSLGGGVGEQYF
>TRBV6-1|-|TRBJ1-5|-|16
TGTGCCAGCAGTGAATTGTGGCAGGGCCTCAATCAGCCCCAGCATTTT
CASSELWQGLNQPQHF
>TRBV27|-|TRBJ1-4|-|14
TGTGCCAGCAGTTTACGGAGGGGTAATGAAAAACTGTTTTTT
CASSLRRGNEKLFF
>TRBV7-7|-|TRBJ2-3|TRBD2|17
TGTGCTAGCAGCCCAAACGAGCGGGGGACTAGCACAGATACGCAGTATTTT
CASSPNERGTSTDTQYF
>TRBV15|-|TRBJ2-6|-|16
TGTGCCACCAGCAGAACACAGGTGACTGGGGCCAACGTCCTGACTTTC
CATSRTQVTGANVLTF
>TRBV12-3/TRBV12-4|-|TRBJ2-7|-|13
TGTGCCAGCAGCTCGCGTCCTGGACGGATGGGGAGCTTC
CASSSRPGRMGSF
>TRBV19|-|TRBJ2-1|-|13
TGTGCCAGTACGGGTCCGGGAAGCAATGAGCAGTTCTTC
CASTGPGSNEQFF
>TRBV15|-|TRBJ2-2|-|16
TGTGCCACCATTCATGGTGGTAAAAGGGGCACCGGGGAGCTGTTTTTT
CATIHGGKRGTGELFF
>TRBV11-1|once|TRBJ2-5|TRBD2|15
TGTGCCAGCAGCCCTAGACTAGCGGGACAAGAGACCCAGTACTTC
CASSPRLAGQETQYF
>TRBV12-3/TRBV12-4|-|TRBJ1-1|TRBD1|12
TGTGCCAGCCGGGACAGGAGTTTGGATGCTTTCTTT
CASRDRSLDAFF
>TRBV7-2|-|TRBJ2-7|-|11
TGTGCCAGCAGCGTTAATTACGAGCAGTACTTC
CASSVNYEQYF
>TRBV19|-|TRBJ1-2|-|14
TGTGCCAGTGCCGGGGGGACGGGGAACTATGGCTACACCTTC
CASAGGTGNYGYTF